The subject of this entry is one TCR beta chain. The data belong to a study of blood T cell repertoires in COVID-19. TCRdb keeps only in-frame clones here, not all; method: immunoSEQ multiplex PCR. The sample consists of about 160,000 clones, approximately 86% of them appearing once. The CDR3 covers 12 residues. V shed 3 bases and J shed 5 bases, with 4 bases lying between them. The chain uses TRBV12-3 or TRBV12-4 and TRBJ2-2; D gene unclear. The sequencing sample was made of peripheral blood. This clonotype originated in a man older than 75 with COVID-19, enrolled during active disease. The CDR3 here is CASSFPTGELFF. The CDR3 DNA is TGTGCCAGCAGTTTTCCTACCGGGGAGCTGTTTTTT.